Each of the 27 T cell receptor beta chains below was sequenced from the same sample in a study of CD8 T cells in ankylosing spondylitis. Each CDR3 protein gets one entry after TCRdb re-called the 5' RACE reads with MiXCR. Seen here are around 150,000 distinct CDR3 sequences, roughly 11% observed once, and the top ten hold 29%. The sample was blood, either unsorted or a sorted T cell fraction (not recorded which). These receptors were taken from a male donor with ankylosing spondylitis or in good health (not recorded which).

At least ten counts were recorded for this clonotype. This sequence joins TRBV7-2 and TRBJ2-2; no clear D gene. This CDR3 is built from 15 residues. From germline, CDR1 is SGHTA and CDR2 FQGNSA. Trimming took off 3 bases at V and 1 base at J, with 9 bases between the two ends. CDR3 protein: CASSFLVGNTGELFF. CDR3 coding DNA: TGTGCCAGCAGCTTCCTCGTGGGGAACACCGGGGAGCTGTTTTTT.

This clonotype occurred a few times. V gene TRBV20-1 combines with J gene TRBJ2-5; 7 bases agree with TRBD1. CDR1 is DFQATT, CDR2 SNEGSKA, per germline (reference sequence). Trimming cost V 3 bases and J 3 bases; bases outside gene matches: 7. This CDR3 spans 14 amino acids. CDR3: CSASPAGTEETQYF. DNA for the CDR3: TGCAGTGCTAGTCCCGCCGGGACAGAAGAGACCCAGTACTTC.

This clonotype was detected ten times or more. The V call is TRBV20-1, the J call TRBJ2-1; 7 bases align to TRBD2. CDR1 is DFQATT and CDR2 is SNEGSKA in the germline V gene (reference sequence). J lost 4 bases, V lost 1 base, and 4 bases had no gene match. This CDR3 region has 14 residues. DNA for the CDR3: TGCAGTGCTAGAGGGCTAGCGGTTTACAATGAGCAGTTCTTC. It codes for CSARGLAVYNEQFF.

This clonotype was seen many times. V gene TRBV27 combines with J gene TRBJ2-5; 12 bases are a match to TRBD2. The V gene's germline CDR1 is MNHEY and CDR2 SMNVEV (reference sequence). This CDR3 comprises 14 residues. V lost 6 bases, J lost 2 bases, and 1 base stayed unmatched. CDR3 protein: CASRTSGRQETQYF. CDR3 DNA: TGTGCCAGCAGGACTAGCGGGAGACAAGAGACCCAGTACTTC.

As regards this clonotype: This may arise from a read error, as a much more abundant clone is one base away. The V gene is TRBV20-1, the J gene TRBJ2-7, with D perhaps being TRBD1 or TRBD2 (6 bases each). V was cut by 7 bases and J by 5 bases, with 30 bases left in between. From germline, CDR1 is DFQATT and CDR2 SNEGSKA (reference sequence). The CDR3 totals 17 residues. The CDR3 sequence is CSVRGETNRWNYDEQYF. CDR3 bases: TGCAGTGTTAGGGGGGAGACAAACAGGTGGAACTACGACGAGCAGTACTTC.

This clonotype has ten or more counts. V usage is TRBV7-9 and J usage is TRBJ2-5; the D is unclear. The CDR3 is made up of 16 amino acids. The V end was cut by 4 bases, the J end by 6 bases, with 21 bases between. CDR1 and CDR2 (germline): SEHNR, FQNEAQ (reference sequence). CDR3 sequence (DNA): TGTGCCAGCAGCTCCTCGTGGAACCCAGAGGCAAAGACCCAGTACTTC. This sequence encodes CASSSSWNPEAKTQYF.

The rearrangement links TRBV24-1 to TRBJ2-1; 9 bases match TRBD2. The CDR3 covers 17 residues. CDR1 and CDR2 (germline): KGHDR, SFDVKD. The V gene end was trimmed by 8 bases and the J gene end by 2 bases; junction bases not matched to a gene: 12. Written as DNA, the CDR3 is TGTGCCACCATCATCCTAGCGGGACCAGATACCTACAATGAGCAGTTCTTC. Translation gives CATIILAGPDTYNEQFF.

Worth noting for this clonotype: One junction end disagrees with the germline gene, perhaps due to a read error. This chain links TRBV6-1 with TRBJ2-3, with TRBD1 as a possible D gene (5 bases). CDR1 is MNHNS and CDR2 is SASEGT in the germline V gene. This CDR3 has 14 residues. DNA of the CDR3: TGTGCCAGCAGCGAAAACCGTTTACAGGCCCGACACGATTTT. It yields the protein CASSENRLQARHDF.

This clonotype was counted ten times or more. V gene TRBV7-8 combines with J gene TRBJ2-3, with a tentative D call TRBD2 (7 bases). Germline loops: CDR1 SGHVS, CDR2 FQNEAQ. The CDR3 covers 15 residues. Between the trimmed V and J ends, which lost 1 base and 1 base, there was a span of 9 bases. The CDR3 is CASSLGGGRTDTQYF. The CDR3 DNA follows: TGTGCCAGCAGCTTAGGGGGGGGCCGCACAGATACGCAGTATTTT.

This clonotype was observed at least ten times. Here the CDR3 DNA reads TGCGCCAGCAGTACCGGGACAGGGGCCCACGAGCAGTACTTC. Translated, it gives CASSTGTGAHEQYF. V usage is TRBV5-1 and J usage is TRBJ2-7; 10 bases match TRBD1. V dropped 5 bases and J dropped 5; count of bases not matched to a gene: 7. This CDR3 has 14 residues. Germline assignment: CDR1 SGHRS and CDR2 YFSETQ.

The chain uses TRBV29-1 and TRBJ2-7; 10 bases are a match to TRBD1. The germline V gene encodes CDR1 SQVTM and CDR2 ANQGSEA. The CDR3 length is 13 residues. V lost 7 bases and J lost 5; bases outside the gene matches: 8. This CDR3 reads CSGSGTGANEQYF. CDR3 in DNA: TGCAGCGGCTCCGGGACAGGGGCAAACGAGCAGTACTTC.

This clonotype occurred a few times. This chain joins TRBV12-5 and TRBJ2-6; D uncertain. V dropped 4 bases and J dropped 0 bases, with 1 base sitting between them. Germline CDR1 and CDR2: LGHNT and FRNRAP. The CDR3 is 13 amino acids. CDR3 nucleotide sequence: TGTGCTAGTGGTTCCTCTGGGGCCAACGTCCTGACTTTC. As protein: CASGSSGANVLTF.

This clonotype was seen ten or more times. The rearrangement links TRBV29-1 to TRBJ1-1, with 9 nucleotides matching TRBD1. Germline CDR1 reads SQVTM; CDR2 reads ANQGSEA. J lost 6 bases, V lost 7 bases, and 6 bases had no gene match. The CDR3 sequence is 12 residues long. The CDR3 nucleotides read TGCAGCGCCGACAGGGGGTCCGCTGAAGCTTTCTTT. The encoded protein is CSADRGSAEAFF.

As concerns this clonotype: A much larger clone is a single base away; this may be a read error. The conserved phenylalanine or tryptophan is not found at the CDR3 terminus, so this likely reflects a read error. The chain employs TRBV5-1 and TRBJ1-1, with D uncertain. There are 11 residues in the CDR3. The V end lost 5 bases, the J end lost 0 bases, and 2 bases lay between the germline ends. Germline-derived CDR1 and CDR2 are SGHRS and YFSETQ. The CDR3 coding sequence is TGCGCCAGCAGGTTGAACACTGAAGCTTTCATT. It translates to CASRLNTEAFI.

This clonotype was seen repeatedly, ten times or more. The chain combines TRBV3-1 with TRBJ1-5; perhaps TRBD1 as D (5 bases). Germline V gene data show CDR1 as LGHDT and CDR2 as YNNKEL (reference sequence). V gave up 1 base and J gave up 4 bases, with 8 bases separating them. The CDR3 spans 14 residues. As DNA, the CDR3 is TGTGCCAGCAGCCAAGTAAGGGGTAATCAGCCCCAGCATTTT. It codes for CASSQVRGNQPQHF.

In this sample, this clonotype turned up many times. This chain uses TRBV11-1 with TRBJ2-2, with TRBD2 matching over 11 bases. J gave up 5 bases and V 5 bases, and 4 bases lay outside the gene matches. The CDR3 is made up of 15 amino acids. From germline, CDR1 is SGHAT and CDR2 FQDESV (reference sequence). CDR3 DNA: TGTGCCAGCAGCCCCAGGACTAGCGGGACCGGGGAGCTGTTTTTT. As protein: CASSPRTSGTGELFF.

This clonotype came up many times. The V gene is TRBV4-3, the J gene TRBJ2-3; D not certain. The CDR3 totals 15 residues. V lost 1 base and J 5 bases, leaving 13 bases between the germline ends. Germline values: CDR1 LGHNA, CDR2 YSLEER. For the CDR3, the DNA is TGCGCCAGCAGCCAAGGCAGCAGTCTCGAAGATACGCAGTATTTT. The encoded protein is CASSQGSSLEDTQYF.

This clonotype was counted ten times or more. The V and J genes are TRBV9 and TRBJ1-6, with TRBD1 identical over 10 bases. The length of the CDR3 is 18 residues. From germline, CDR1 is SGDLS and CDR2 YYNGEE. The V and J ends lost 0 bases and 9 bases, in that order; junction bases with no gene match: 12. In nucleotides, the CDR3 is TGTGCCAGCAGCGTAGGCCCGGATCCGGGACAGGGGAGTTCACCCCTCCACTTT. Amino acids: CASSVGPDPGQGSSPLHF.

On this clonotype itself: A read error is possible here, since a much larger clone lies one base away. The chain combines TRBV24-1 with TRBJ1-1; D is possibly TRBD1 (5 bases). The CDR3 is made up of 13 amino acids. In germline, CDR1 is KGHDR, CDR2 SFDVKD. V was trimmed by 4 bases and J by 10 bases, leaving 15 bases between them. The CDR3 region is CATSDHSDGTAFF. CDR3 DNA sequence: TGTGCCACCAGTGACCATTCGGACGGGACAGCTTTCTTT.

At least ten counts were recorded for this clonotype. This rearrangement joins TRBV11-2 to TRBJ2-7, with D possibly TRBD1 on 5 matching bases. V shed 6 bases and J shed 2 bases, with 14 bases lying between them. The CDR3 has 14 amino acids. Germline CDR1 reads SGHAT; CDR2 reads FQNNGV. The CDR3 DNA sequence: TGTGCCAGCAGTCGACTGACAGTTCCCTACGAGCAGTACTTC. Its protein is CASSRLTVPYEQYF.

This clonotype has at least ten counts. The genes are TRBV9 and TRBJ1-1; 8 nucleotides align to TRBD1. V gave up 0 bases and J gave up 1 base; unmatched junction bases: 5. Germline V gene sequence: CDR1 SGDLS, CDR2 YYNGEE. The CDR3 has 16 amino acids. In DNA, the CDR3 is TGTGCCAGCAGCGTAGGGGCAGGGGGCTCGAACACTGAAGCTTTCTTT. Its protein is CASSVGAGGSNTEAFF.

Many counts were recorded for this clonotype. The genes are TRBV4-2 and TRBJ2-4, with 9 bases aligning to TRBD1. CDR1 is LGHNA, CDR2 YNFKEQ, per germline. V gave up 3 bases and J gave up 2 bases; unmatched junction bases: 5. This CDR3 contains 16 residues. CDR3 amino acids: CASSHAGTGTKNIQYF. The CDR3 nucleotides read TGTGCCAGCAGCCATGCAGGGACAGGGACCAAAAACATTCAGTACTTC.

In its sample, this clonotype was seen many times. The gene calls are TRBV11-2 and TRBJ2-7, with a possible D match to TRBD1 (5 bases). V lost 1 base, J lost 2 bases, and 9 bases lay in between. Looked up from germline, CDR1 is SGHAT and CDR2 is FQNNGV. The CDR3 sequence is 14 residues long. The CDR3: CASSLAAGTYEQYF. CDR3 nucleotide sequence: TGTGCCAGCAGCTTAGCTGCAGGGACCTACGAGCAGTACTTC.

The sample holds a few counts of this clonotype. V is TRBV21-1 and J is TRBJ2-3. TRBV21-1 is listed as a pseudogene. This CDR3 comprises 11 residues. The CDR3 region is CASSHKRDKYF. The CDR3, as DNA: TGTGCCAGCAGCCATAAGCGGGATAAGTATTTT.

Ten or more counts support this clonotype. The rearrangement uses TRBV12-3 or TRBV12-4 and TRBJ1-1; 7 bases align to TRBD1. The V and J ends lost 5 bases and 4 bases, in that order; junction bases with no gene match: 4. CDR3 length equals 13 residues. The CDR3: CASSQGESTEAFF. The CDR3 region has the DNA TGTGCCAGCAGTCAGGGGGAGAGCACTGAAGCTTTCTTT.

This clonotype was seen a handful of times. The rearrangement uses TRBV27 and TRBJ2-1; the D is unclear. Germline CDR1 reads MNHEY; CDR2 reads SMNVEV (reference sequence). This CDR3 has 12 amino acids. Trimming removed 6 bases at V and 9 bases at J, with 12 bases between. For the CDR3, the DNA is TGTGCCAGCAGCCACCCCAAGGGTGAGCAGTTCTTC. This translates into CASSHPKGEQFF.

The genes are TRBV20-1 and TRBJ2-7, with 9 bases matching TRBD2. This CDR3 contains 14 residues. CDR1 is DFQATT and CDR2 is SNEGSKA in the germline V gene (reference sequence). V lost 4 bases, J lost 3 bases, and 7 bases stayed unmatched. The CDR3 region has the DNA TGCAGTGCTACCGCTAGCGGGATAAGCTACGAGCAGTACTTC. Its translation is CSATASGISYEQYF.